The following is a TCR beta chain sequence with its context. The germline V gene has CDR1 MNHEY and CDR2 SVGEGT. Between the trimmed V and J ends, which lost 6 bases and 2 bases, there was a span of 14 bases. The CDR3 is made up of 14 amino acids. The sample belongs to a study of blood T cell repertoires in COVID-19. Study at large: Acute and convalescent COVID-19 samples came from the United States, Italy and Spain. PBMCs, B-cell-depleted T cells, or T cells were the source of the cDNA or gDNA that made up the material.

Study processing details: Amplifying reference gene primers gave estimates of nucleated cell counts. The data were produced by immunoSEQ multiplex PCR, yet TCRdb's version contains in-frame clones alone and is incomplete. That table furnishes V, J and clone size, whereas the DNA furnished D and trimming. The repertoire holds a few hundred thousand clones, roughly 86% seen once, with about 2.9% in the top ten. Sequencing was performed on peripheral blood. The V and J genes are TRBV6-2 or TRBV6-3 and TRBJ2-7, with D possibly being TRBD1 or TRBD2 (5 bases each). This TCR came from a human donor in a cohort sampled during active COVID-19. The CDR3: CASSQGDTAYEQYF. The DNA of the CDR3 is TGTGCCAGCAGCCAGGGAGACACCGCCTACGAGCAGTACTTC.